This T cell receptor (beta chain) was profiled in a study of T cells in Graves' hyperthyroidism and ophthalmopathy. This clonotype was counted ten times or more. Amplified regions were TCR beta CDR3 sequences from RNA transcripts. HTBI primers were used for first-round RT-PCR of the TCR CDR3. TCRdb independently ran MiXCR on the multiplex PCR reads; one entry per CDR3 protein. The data show approximately 590,000 distinct CDR3 sequences, with 15% to 18% seen just once and approximately 7.4% held by the top ten. In germline, CDR1 is MNHNS, CDR2 SASEGT. This CDR3 comprises 16 residues. V lost 5 bases and J lost 0, with 15 bases in between. The PBMCs were sourced from fresh peripheral blood (about 10 ml).

The specimen was blood. This receptor was identified in a woman under 40 with Graves' hyperthyroidism. The V and J genes are TRBV6-1 and TRBJ2-3, with a tentative D call TRBD2 (5 bases). CDR3 sequence: CASSRDSVVSTDTQYF. In DNA form, the CDR3 reads TGTGCCAGCAGTCGAGATAGCGTCGTAAGCACAGATACGCAGTATTTT.